This T cell receptor beta chain was sequenced during a study of cytomegalovirus exposure and HLA in healthy donors. Study-wide points: The CMV antigen specificity of a few CMV-associated chains was confirmed through in vitro analysis.

It was with 60 Vbeta and 13 Jbeta primers that the PCR ran. Sequenced by immunoSEQ multiplex PCR; TCRdb stores in-frame clones only, minus some. The profile shows about 140,000 clones, around 85% of them singletons. CDR3 length equals 14 residues. CDR1 MNHNY and CDR2 SVGAGI come from the germline V gene (reference sequence). Trimming took 6 bases from V and 5 from J; bases not matched to a gene: 6. As concerns this clone: Its target is unknown.

Specimen: PBMCs. The gene calls are TRBV6-6 and TRBJ1-4; 7 nucleotides line up with TRBD1. This receptor was taken from a woman in her twenties or thirties in good health and CMV-seronegative. This CDR3 reads CASSLIQGNEKLFF. As DNA, the CDR3 is TGTGCCAGCAGCCTCATACAGGGGAATGAAAAACTGTTTTTT.